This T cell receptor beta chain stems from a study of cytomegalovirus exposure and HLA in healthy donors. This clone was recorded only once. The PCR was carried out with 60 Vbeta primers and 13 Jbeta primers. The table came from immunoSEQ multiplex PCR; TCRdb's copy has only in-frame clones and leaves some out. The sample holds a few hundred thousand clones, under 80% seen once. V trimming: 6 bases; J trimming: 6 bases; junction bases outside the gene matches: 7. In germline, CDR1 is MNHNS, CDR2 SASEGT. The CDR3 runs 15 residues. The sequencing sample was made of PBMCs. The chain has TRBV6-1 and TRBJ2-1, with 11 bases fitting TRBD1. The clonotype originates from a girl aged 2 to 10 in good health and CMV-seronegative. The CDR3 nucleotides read TGTGCCAGCAGGCCCCCGGGACAGGGGGGCAATGAGCAGTTCTTC. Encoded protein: CASRPPGQGGNEQFF.